These 27 T cell receptor beta chains share one sample of origin, sequenced in a study of blood T cells in healthy people across ages. Then a second PCR, running roughly 7 to 11 cycles, was carried out with a sample-barcoded 5' primer and a J-beta primer mix. TCRdb itself ran the 5' RACE reads through MiXCR, one entry per CDR3 protein. In the table there are about 800,000 distinct CDR3 sequences, 25% of which are singletons. This sample also appeared in a second study, on T cells of mothers and their children.

Sequenced: blood. These receptors all come from a boy aged 10-17 years in good health.

This chain joins TRBV19 and TRBJ1-4; unclear D gene. This CDR3 region has 14 residues. The germline CDR1 and CDR2 sequences are LNHDA and SQIVND (reference sequence). V shed 3 bases and J shed 7 bases, with 12 bases lying between them. The CDR3 bases are TGTGCCAGTAGTATCGGTCCGATGGGTGAAAAACTGTTTTTT. Encoded protein: CASSIGPMGEKLFF.

The chain links TRBV7-2 to TRBJ2-5; 7 nucleotides line up with TRBD2. J was trimmed by 8 bases and V by 0 bases; bases with no gene match: 6. The CDR3 covers 14 residues. The germline V gene encodes CDR1 SGHTA and CDR2 FQGNSA. CDR3 coding DNA: TGTGCCAGCAGCTTAGCCCCGGGAGGAGGTACCCAGTACTTC. As protein: CASSLAPGGGTQYF.

Only a few counts were recorded for this clonotype. This chain uses TRBV4-3 with TRBJ2-1; no firm D call. The germline V gene encodes CDR1 LGHNA and CDR2 YSLEER. CDR3 length: 15 amino acids. The V and J ends lost 4 bases and 6 bases respectively, with 16 bases between them. The chain's CDR3 is CASSLQIESLNEQFF. The CDR3 DNA reads as TGCGCCAGCAGCCTTCAGATAGAGAGCCTCAATGAGCAGTTCTTC.

This clonotype was seen more than once but under ten times. This sequence joins TRBV6-1 and TRBJ1-1; a weak D match, TRBD1 (5 bases). The germline gives CDR1 MNHNS, CDR2 SASEGT. The V end was cut by 4 bases, the J end by 0 bases, with 12 bases between. This CDR3 is built from 15 residues. The CDR3 DNA reads as TGTGCCAGCAGTGGTAAGACAGTCATGAACACTGAAGCTTTCTTT. It encodes CASSGKTVMNTEAFF.

The table lists this clonotype with a few counts. The CDR3 sequence is CASSHAQGGEFF. The DNA of the CDR3 is TGTGCCAGCAGCCATGCCCAGGGAGGGGAGTTCTTC. The rearrangement uses TRBV14 and TRBJ2-1, with TRBD2 identical over 7 bases. The germline CDR1 and CDR2 sequences are SGHDN and FVKESK. The CDR3 is 12 residues long. Trimming took 3 bases from V and 14 from J; bases not matched to a gene: 7.

The V gene is TRBV21-1, the J gene TRBJ2-2. TRBV21-1 is noted as a pseudogene. The CDR3 runs to 15 residues. CDR3 amino acids: CASSNGNYLTGELFF. The DNA for the CDR3 is TGTGCCAGCAGCAACGGCAATTACCTCACCGGGGAGCTGTTTTTT.

A few counts support this clonotype. The chain recombines TRBV29-1 with TRBJ2-7; D not resolved. V dropped 6 bases and J dropped 1 base, with 10 bases sitting between them. CDR3 length: 12 residues. Germline CDR1 SQVTM, CDR2 ANQGSEA. CDR3 in amino acids: CSVKESSYEQYF. The CDR3, as DNA: TGCAGCGTAAAGGAGTCTTCCTACGAGCAGTACTTC.

The chain combines TRBV7-9 with TRBJ2-5; D call uncertain. The CDR3 totals 11 residues. The V gene lost 8 bases and the J gene lost 1 base, with 5 bases spanning the gap. Germline CDR1 is SEHNR and CDR2 is FQNEAQ (reference sequence). The CDR3 DNA is TGTGCCAGCGCACGCCAAGAGACCCAGTACTTC. Translated: CASARQETQYF. Variable domain in full (rest from reference TRBV7-9 and TRBJ2-5): DTGVSQNPRHKITKRGQNVTFRCDPISEHNRLYWYRQTLGQGPEFLTYFQNEAQLEKSRLLSDRFSAERPKGSFSTLEIQRTEQGDSAMYLCASARQETQYFGPGTRLLVL.

This clonotype was counted only a few times. This sequence joins TRBV27 and TRBJ2-5, with D tentatively TRBD1 (6 bases). The CDR3 consists of 14 residues. V gave up 5 bases and J gave up 2 bases, with 12 bases separating them. Germline V gives CDR1 MNHEY, CDR2 SMNVEV (reference sequence). As DNA, the CDR3 is TGTGCCAGCAGTCCCGGACAGCATCAAGAGACCCAGTACTTC. It codes for CASSPGQHQETQYF.

The V gene is TRBV10-3, the J gene TRBJ1-5; maybe TRBD1 (5 bases). V dropped 3 bases and J dropped 8 bases, with 14 bases sitting between them. Germline V gene lookup returns CDR1 ENHRY and CDR2 SYGVKD. There are 14 residues in the CDR3. This CDR3 is CAISERQGPEPQHF. CDR3 sequence (DNA): TGTGCCATCAGTGAAAGGCAGGGCCCTGAGCCCCAGCATTTT.

The rearrangement links TRBV30 to TRBJ2-2; D might be TRBD1 (5 bases). Trimming left V 4 bases short and J 5 bases short, with 23 bases between. CDR3 length: 17 amino acids. Germline V gene data show CDR1 as GTSNPN and CDR2 as SVGIG (reference sequence). CDR3 loop: CAWMWGSTASPTGELFF. The CDR3 nucleotides are TGTGCCTGGATGTGGGGCTCCACGGCGAGTCCAACCGGGGAGCTGTTTTTT.

The V call is TRBV7-9, the J call TRBJ2-5; 10 bases fit TRBD1. Judging by the DNA end, TRBJ2-1 fits better; the J call may be wrong. Germline assignment: CDR1 SEHNR and CDR2 FQNEAQ (reference sequence). The CDR3 sequence is 16 residues long. The CDR3 region has the DNA TGTGCCAGCAGCTCCGGGGGGACAGGGGAGGCCAATGAGCAGTTCTTC. Translation: CASSSGGTGEANEQFF.

This clonotype was picked up a small number of times. The chain employs TRBV29-1 and TRBJ2-5; D may be TRBD1 or TRBD2 (5 bases each). The J call may not be correct, given that the DNA end is closer to TRBJ2-1. Germline CDR1 is SQVTM and CDR2 is ANQGSEA. This CDR3 has 10 residues. The CDR3 spells CSVAGTDQFF. The CDR3 DNA reads TGCAGCGTTGCCGGGACGGACCAGTTCTTC.

This chain uses TRBV6-2 or TRBV6-3 with TRBJ2-5, with D perhaps being TRBD1 or TRBD2 (5 bases each). Gene TRBJ2-7 matches the end of the DNA better, so the J call may be wrong. The CDR3 totals 16 residues. Per the germline V gene, CDR1 is MNHEY and CDR2 is SVGEGT. The CDR3 bases are TGTGCCAGCAGTCCTAGTTCGGGACCCAACTCCTACGAGCAGTACTTC. As protein: CASSPSSGPNSYEQYF.

CDR3 in amino acids: CASSLERVGGPAFF. CDR3 sequence (DNA): TGTGCCAGCAGCTTAGAAAGAGTAGGGGGGCCAGCTTTCTTT. The rearrangement uses TRBV7-2 and TRBJ1-1; a possible D gene is TRBD1 (6 bases). V dropped 1 base and J dropped 10 bases, with 16 bases sitting between them. CDR3 length: 14 residues. Germline V gives CDR1 SGHTA, CDR2 FQGNSA.

This clonotype has a single count. The chain couples TRBV7-2 to TRBJ2-4; D not certain. V lost 5 bases and J 1 base, leaving 15 bases between the germline ends. The CDR3 spans 16 residues. Germline-derived CDR1 and CDR2 are SGHTA and FQGNSA. CDR3: CASSPQPGLAKNIQYF. Written as DNA, the CDR3 is TGTGCCAGCAGCCCACAACCAGGCTTGGCCAAAAACATTCAGTACTTC.

This chain uses TRBV6-2 or TRBV6-3 with TRBJ2-7, with 7 bases aligning to TRBD2. The germline gives CDR1 MNHEY, CDR2 SVGEGT. The CDR3 totals 17 residues. The junction had 17 bases not matched to a gene; V was cut back by 6 bases and J by 3 bases. Here the CDR3 DNA reads TGTGCCAGCAGCCAAGACTCCGCGGCTAGCGGCTTCTACGAGCAGTACTTC. It is translated as CASSQDSAASGFYEQYF.

This clonotype has a handful of counts. The chain recombines TRBV29-1 with TRBJ2-1, with 11 bases matching TRBD2. The junction had 5 bases not matched to a gene; V was cut back by 6 bases and J by 4 bases. Germline V gene sequence: CDR1 SQVTM, CDR2 ANQGSEA. The CDR3 consists of 14 residues. This chain's CDR3 is CSVATSGTYNEQFF. The CDR3 nucleotides are TGCAGCGTGGCGACTAGCGGGACTTACAATGAGCAGTTCTTC.

This chain links TRBV5-5 with TRBJ2-1; tentatively, D is TRBD2 (5 bases). The DNA end is a closer match to TRBJ2-5, so the J assignment may be wrong. Germline CDR1 is SGHKS and CDR2 is YYEKEE (reference sequence). The CDR3 loop spans 13 amino acids. The CDR3 bases are TGTGCCAGCCGAGGGCTGGAGTCGGGGACCCAGTACTTC. This encodes CASRGLESGTQYF.

This clonotype showed up just a few times. The chain is built from TRBV7-2 and TRBJ2-1, with D hard to call. V lost 5 bases and J lost 8, with 10 bases in between. The length of the CDR3 is 12 residues. The germline V gene encodes CDR1 SGHTA and CDR2 FQGNSA. The chain's CDR3 is CASSPDADEQFF. The CDR3 bases are TGTGCCAGCAGCCCAGACGCGGATGAGCAGTTCTTC.

A few counts support this clonotype. The rearrangement uses TRBV6-1 and TRBJ2-6; 8 positions match TRBD2. Germline values: CDR1 MNHNS, CDR2 SASEGT. The length of the CDR3 is 15 residues. V lost 5 bases and J lost 3; bases outside the gene matches: 3. The chain's CDR3 is CASSSGRGGANVLTF. The CDR3 DNA reads TGTGCCAGCAGTAGCGGGAGAGGTGGGGCCAACGTCCTGACTTTC.

Concerning this clonotype itself: A much larger clone lies a single base off, so this may be a read error. The J gene is TRBJ2-5, the V gene TRBV13; 9 bases align to TRBD1. The CDR3 runs 14 residues. J lost 11 bases, V lost 5 bases, and 12 bases had no gene match. Germline assignment: CDR1 PRHDT and CDR2 FYEKMQ (reference sequence). CDR3 region: CASSRQGGSYKQYF. CDR3 sequence (DNA): TGTGCCAGCAGCCGACAGGGGGGCTCCTACAAGCAGTACTTC.

The chain joins TRBV4-2 to TRBJ2-1; D call uncertain. The J call may not be correct, given that the DNA end is closer to TRBJ2-7. This CDR3 has 14 amino acids. Germline V lookup: CDR1 LGHNA, CDR2 YNFKEQ. The chain's CDR3 is CASSQDGETYEQYF. The CDR3 DNA follows: TGTGCCAGCAGCCAAGACGGAGAAACCTACGAGCAGTACTTC.

The genes are TRBV3-1 and TRBJ2-5; perhaps TRBD2 as D (5 bases). Germline assignment: CDR1 LGHDT and CDR2 YNNKEL (reference sequence). V dropped 4 bases and J dropped 5 bases, with 14 bases sitting between them. The CDR3 totals 14 residues. CDR3: CASSLFGMSETQYF. As DNA, the CDR3 is TGTGCCAGCAGCCTTTTCGGGATGTCGGAGACCCAGTACTTC.

This clonotype was observed a few times. The chain links TRBV14 to TRBJ2-7; D is unresolved. V was cut by 2 bases and J by 3 bases, with 17 bases left in between. Germline values: CDR1 SGHDN, CDR2 FVKESK. The CDR3 totals 16 residues. The CDR3 nucleotides are TGTGCCAGCAGCCAATATGGGGTATCCCTGGGCTACGAGCAGTACTTC. Amino acids: CASSQYGVSLGYEQYF.

The chain is built from TRBV6-2 or TRBV6-3 and TRBJ2-7, with D unresolved. CDR3 length: 13 residues. V dropped 2 bases and J dropped 4 bases, with 9 bases sitting between them. Germline CDR1 and CDR2: MNHEY and SVGEGT. As DNA, the CDR3 is TGTGCCAGCAGTTACGCCCTCAATTACGAGCAGTACTTC. Its translation: CASSYALNYEQYF.

This clonotype was seen more than once but under ten times. The V gene is TRBV6-2 or TRBV6-3, the J gene TRBJ2-5, with D perhaps being TRBD1 or TRBD2 (5 bases each). The germline V and J ends were trimmed by 7 bases and 1 base, with 13 bases remaining between them. Germline V gene data show CDR1 as MNHEY and CDR2 as SVGEGT. The CDR3 length is 14 residues. CDR3 DNA: TGTGCCAGCACAGGAGGACACATCCAAGAGACCCAGTACTTC. This sequence encodes CASTGGHIQETQYF.